This entry lists 31 T cell receptor beta chains sequenced from one sample in a study of post-analysis software for immune sequencing data. Presence of unique molecular identifiers characterized the TCR beta cDNA libraries. TCRdb reprocessed the PCR reads with MiXCR, giving one entry per CDR3 protein. The repertoire holds a few hundred thousand distinct CDR3 sequences, under 55% seen once, with about 12% in the top ten. Study-level findings and limits: Patients had higher frequencies than controls of a handful of TRBV segments, including TRBV5-6, TRBV5-1 and TRBV20-1.

Their recognized antigens are unknown. What was sequenced was blood. These receptors were collected from a girl under 18 with multiple sclerosis.

V usage is TRBV9 and J usage is TRBJ2-1, with 12 nucleotides matching TRBD2. The ends lost 4 bases at V and 10 bases at J; junction bases unmatched: 9. The CDR3 loop spans 15 amino acids. Germline values: CDR1 SGDLS, CDR2 YYNGEE. The CDR3 nucleotides read TGTGCCAGCAGCCCAAGGACTAGCGGGGCCACGGAGCAGTTCTTC. Translation gives CASSPRTSGATEQFF.

The CDR3 DNA is TGTGCCACCAGCAGAGGTGGGGGGAGCGGGTACAATGAGCAGTTCTTC. Translation gives CATSRGGGSGYNEQFF. The genes are TRBV15 and TRBJ2-1; weak D call: TRBD2 (6 bases). This CDR3 region has 16 residues. The ends were cut back, 1 base at V and 4 bases at J, with 14 bases in the middle. In germline, CDR1 is LNHNV, CDR2 YYDKDF (reference sequence).

The chain uses TRBV20-1 and TRBJ2-5, with 8 bases fitting TRBD1. Near its end, the DNA agrees better with TRBJ2-7, so the J call may be wrong. Germline assignment: CDR1 DFQATT and CDR2 SNEGSKA (reference sequence). This CDR3 has 15 residues. The CDR3 region is CSARDQSQGADEQYF. The CDR3 nucleotides read TGCAGTGCTAGAGATCAGTCCCAGGGGGCTGACGAGCAGTACTTC.

The rearrangement links TRBV7-8 to TRBJ2-1; D is uncertain. Germline V gene data show CDR1 as SGHVS and CDR2 as FQNEAQ. The CDR3 extends over 16 amino acids. V was cut by 4 bases and J by 9 bases, with 22 bases left in between. The CDR3 loop is CASSSGLATPRSEQFF. The CDR3 coding sequence is TGTGCCAGCAGCTCAGGCCTGGCGACGCCGCGGAGTGAGCAGTTCTTC.

This sequence joins TRBV6-2 or TRBV6-3 and TRBJ2-1; 8 bases agree with TRBD2. V lost 6 bases to trimming and J lost 6 bases; unmatched junction nucleotides: 10. The CDR3 runs 15 residues. Germline CDR1 is MNHEY and CDR2 is SVGEGT. Here the CDR3 reads CASRETGTRRNEQFF. CDR3 DNA sequence: TGTGCCAGCAGAGAAACCGGGACTAGACGCAATGAGCAGTTCTTC.

This clonotype has only a few counts. The chain couples TRBV3-1 to TRBJ2-7; D tentatively reads TRBD1 or TRBD2 (5 bases each). The CDR3 spans 15 residues. Germline V gene lookup returns CDR1 LGHDT and CDR2 YNNKEL (reference sequence). With 1 base removed from V and 3 bases from J, the gap between germline ends came to 13 bases. CDR3 loop: CASSQGQSGLYEQYF. CDR3 nucleotide sequence: TGTGCCAGCAGCCAAGGACAGTCGGGGCTCTACGAGCAGTACTTC.

This clonotype was found a few times. V usage is TRBV4-1 and J usage is TRBJ1-1; D remains unclear. In germline, CDR1 is MGHRA, CDR2 YSYEKL. V gave up 4 bases and J gave up 2 bases, with 8 bases separating them. This CDR3 is 13 amino acids long. CDR3 amino acids: CASSPSGNTEAFF. The CDR3, as DNA: TGCGCCAGCAGCCCCAGCGGAAACACTGAAGCTTTCTTT.

This clonotype was detected a few times. This rearrangement joins TRBV20-1 to TRBJ1-2; D possibly corresponds to TRBD1 (5 bases). Germline V gene sequence: CDR1 DFQATT, CDR2 SNEGSKA (reference sequence). V was cut by 3 bases and J by 4 bases, with 12 bases left in between. The CDR3 extends over 13 amino acids. Written as DNA, the CDR3 is TGCAGTGCTAGGAGGGCAGGGATCTATGGCTACACCTTC. This codes for CSARRAGIYGYTF.

The chain uses TRBV28 and TRBJ2-3; D may match TRBD1 or TRBD2 (5 bases each). Trimming removed 5 bases at V and 0 bases at J, with 18 bases between. In germline, CDR1 is MDHEN, CDR2 SYDVKM. The CDR3 is 17 residues long. In DNA form, the CDR3 reads TGTGCCAGCAGTCGTCTGGCTCAGGGACCGAGCACAGATACGCAGTATTTT. It yields the protein CASSRLAQGPSTDTQYF.

This chain connects TRBV7-6 to TRBJ2-7; tentative D call: TRBD1 (5 bases). The CDR3 runs to 14 residues. The V gene lost 1 base and the J gene lost 5 bases, with 12 bases spanning the gap. CDR1 and CDR2 (germline): SGHVS, FNYEAQ. The CDR3 sequence is CASSLGQGLHEQYF. The DNA for the CDR3 is TGTGCCAGCAGCTTAGGGCAGGGTCTCCACGAGCAGTACTTC. The full variable domain, its missing parts supplied by reference TRBV7-6 and TRBJ2-7, is GAGVSQSPRYKVTKRGQDVALRCDPISGHVSLYWYRQALGQGPEFLTYFNYEAQQDKSGLPNDRFSAERPEGSISTLTIQRTEQRDSAMYRCASSLGQGLHEQYFGPGTRLTVT.

This clonotype occurred a few times. The V call is TRBV9, the J call TRBJ2-7; tentative D call: TRBD2 (7 bases). With 0 bases removed from V and 6 bases from J, the gap between germline ends came to 13 bases. CDR1 and CDR2 from the germline V gene are SGDLS and YYNGEE. The CDR3 contains 14 residues. Written as DNA, the CDR3 is TGTGCCAGCAGCGTAGAAGGGGGGGAGGGCGAGCAGTACTTC. It codes for CASSVEGGEGEQYF.

This clonotype came up a few times. The rearrangement joins TRBV5-1 to TRBJ2-7; weak D call: TRBD2 (5 bases). CDR1 and CDR2 from the germline V gene are SGHRS and YFSETQ. With 4 bases removed from V and 5 bases from J, the gap between germline ends came to 13 bases. The CDR3 extends over 13 amino acids. CDR3: CASSVRPGDEQYF. The CDR3 nucleotides are TGCGCCAGCAGCGTAAGACCCGGGGACGAGCAGTACTTC.

This clonotype has only a few counts. The rearrangement uses TRBV12-3 or TRBV12-4 and TRBJ1-2; a weak D match, TRBD1 (6 bases). Trimming removed 5 bases from V and 2 bases from J, with 9 bases in between. The CDR3 consists of 13 residues. The CDR3 DNA sequence: TGTGCCAGCAGTGGGACAAGCAACTATGGCTACACCTTC. Amino acids: CASSGTSNYGYTF.

This clonotype came up once. J is TRBJ2-1 and V is TRBV4-3; 9 bases fit TRBD2. The germline CDR1 and CDR2 sequences are LGHNA and YSLEER. The CDR3 is made up of 18 amino acids. V lost 1 base, J lost 3 bases, and 10 bases stayed unmatched. The CDR3 loop is CASSQVGSGRTHYNEQFF. The DNA of the CDR3 is TGCGCCAGCAGCCAAGTAGGTAGCGGGAGAACCCACTACAATGAGCAGTTCTTC.

The V call is TRBV7-2, the J call TRBJ2-1; 10 bases align to TRBD2. Germline values: CDR1 SGHTA, CDR2 FQGNSA. V lost 0 bases and J lost 4; bases outside the gene matches: 3. This CDR3 contains 16 residues. This CDR3 is CASSLALLAGYNEQFF. The CDR3 DNA sequence: TGTGCCAGCAGCTTAGCGTTACTAGCGGGGTACAATGAGCAGTTCTTC.

This clonotype was seen only a few times. The chain carries TRBV7-2 and TRBJ1-1; 8 bases map to TRBD1. Germline-derived CDR1 and CDR2 are SGHTA and FQGNSA. The CDR3 sequence is 16 residues long. The ends lost 5 bases at V and 1 base at J; junction bases unmatched: 9. The CDR3, as DNA: TGTGCCAGCAGCCCCAGGTCTGGGACAGGGAACACTGAAGCTTTCTTT. It encodes CASSPRSGTGNTEAFF.

This clonotype occurred many times. This sequence joins TRBV20-1 and TRBJ2-1; 10 nucleotides line up with TRBD2. Trimming removed 6 bases from V and 8 bases from J; junction bases left unmatched: 13. This CDR3 is 15 amino acids long. Looked up from germline, CDR1 is DFQATT and CDR2 is SNEGSKA (reference sequence). The CDR3: CSASPQAGGYDEQFF. The CDR3 DNA is TGCAGTGCCTCCCCCCAAGCGGGAGGGTACGATGAGCAGTTCTTC.

This clonotype was picked up a small number of times. The gene calls are TRBV7-2 and TRBJ1-5; D may be TRBD1 (5 bases). V gave up 1 base and J gave up 7 bases, with 8 bases separating them. The CDR3 loop spans 13 amino acids. CDR1 SGHTA and CDR2 FQGNSA come from the germline V gene. The CDR3 reads CASSLEGTQPQHF. The DNA of the CDR3 is TGTGCCAGCAGCTTAGAGGGGACCCAGCCCCAGCATTTT.

The CDR3: CASSLDGFSEKLFF. CDR3 DNA sequence: TGTGCCAGCAGCTTAGATGGCTTCAGTGAAAAACTGTTTTTT. The chain uses TRBV7-2 and TRBJ1-4; D unclear. V was trimmed by 1 base and J by 7 bases, leaving 10 bases between them. Germline CDR1 is SGHTA and CDR2 is FQGNSA. The CDR3 is 14 residues long.

The rearrangement links TRBV7-2 to TRBJ2-3, with D tentatively TRBD2 (6 bases). The CDR3 has 16 amino acids. The V end lost 0 bases, the J end lost 3 bases, and 13 bases lay between the germline ends. Looked up from germline, CDR1 is SGHTA and CDR2 is FQGNSA. The CDR3 coding sequence is TGTGCCAGCAGCTTAGCCGGAATGGGGGGAACAGATACGCAGTATTTT. This codes for CASSLAGMGGTDTQYF.

CDR3 in DNA: TGCGCCAGCAGCGATCGACTAGCGGGAGGAGAAGATACGCAGTATTTT. This translates into CASSDRLAGGEDTQYF. The chain combines TRBV5-1 with TRBJ2-3; 13 bases are shared with TRBD2. J lost 5 bases, V lost 4 bases, and 7 bases had no gene match. This CDR3 contains 16 residues. CDR1 and CDR2 (germline): SGHRS, YFSETQ.

This clonotype was detected ten times or more. The chain joins TRBV2 to TRBJ2-7; 14 bases are a match to TRBD2. The CDR3 is 18 amino acids. With V trimmed by 5 bases and J by 2 bases, 11 bases remained unmatched. CDR1 is SNHLY, CDR2 FYNNEI, per germline. The CDR3 loop reads CASSSSQTSGRGPYEQYF. CDR3 in DNA: TGTGCCAGCAGTTCATCACAGACTAGCGGGAGGGGGCCCTACGAGCAGTACTTC.

This clonotype was counted only a few times. The chain uses TRBV10-3 and TRBJ2-5, with 9 nucleotides matching TRBD1. The germline V gene encodes CDR1 ENHRY and CDR2 SYGVKD. There are 16 residues in the CDR3. V lost 2 bases, J lost 4 bases, and 8 bases stayed unmatched. The CDR3 DNA reads TGTGCCATCAGTGAGGGGACAGGGAAGATGTTAGAGACCCAGTACTTC. As protein: CAISEGTGKMLETQYF.

This clonotype appeared a few times. This chain connects TRBV5-1 to TRBJ2-1; 7 nucleotides match TRBD2. The CDR3 totals 16 residues. Per germline, CDR1 SGHRS and CDR2 YFSETQ. Trimming cost V 5 bases and J 4 bases; bases outside gene matches: 12. The CDR3 DNA follows: TGCGCCAGCAGGTGGGCTAGCGGTTCCCCTTACAATGAGCAGTTCTTC. Its protein is CASRWASGSPYNEQFF.

This clonotype was seen a few times. The rearrangement joins TRBV6-5 to TRBJ1-2; TRBD1 agrees at 10 bases. The CDR3 contains 14 residues. The junction had 5 bases not matched to a gene; V was cut back by 2 bases and J by 8 bases. CDR1 is MNHEY, CDR2 SVGAGI, per germline. CDR3 DNA: TGTGCCAGCAGTTACGGGACAGGGGCAGTCGGCTACACCTTC. Its protein is CASSYGTGAVGYTF.

The rearrangement uses TRBV30 and TRBJ2-2, with a weak D call TRBD1 (5 bases). V was cut by 8 bases and J by 4 bases, with 17 bases left in between. The length of the CDR3 is 14 residues. Germline-derived CDR1 and CDR2 are GTSNPN and SVGIG (reference sequence). The CDR3 DNA reads as TGTGCCGGGGCCCGGACCACGACCACCGGGGAGCTGTTTTTT. It encodes CAGARTTTTGELFF.

The J gene is TRBJ2-7, the V gene TRBV20-1; TRBD2 matches 8 bases. The J call may be faulty, since TRBJ2-5 better matches the DNA end. The CDR3 extends over 14 amino acids. Germline V gene data show CDR1 as DFQATT and CDR2 as SNEGSKA (reference sequence). The CDR3 here is CSAREYTSGETQYF. Here the CDR3 DNA reads TGCAGTGCTAGAGAATATACTAGCGGAGAGACCCAGTACTTC.

The chain couples TRBV4-3 to TRBJ2-7, with D maybe TRBD1 (6 bases). This CDR3 region has 13 residues. The germline V gene has CDR1 LGHNA and CDR2 YSLEER. Trimming removed 4 bases at V and 1 base at J, with 8 bases between. The CDR3 bases are TGCGCCAGCAGCCCGGACAGATCCTACGAGCAGTACTTC. Translating it yields CASSPDRSYEQYF.

V and J are TRBV7-2 and TRBJ1-4; no clear D. The V and J ends lost 0 bases and 0 bases respectively, with 8 bases between them. Per germline, CDR1 SGHTA and CDR2 FQGNSA. CDR3 length: 16 residues. DNA of the CDR3: TGTGCCAGCAGCTTAGCCGTTGGCTCAACTAATGAAAAACTGTTTTTT. Its translation is CASSLAVGSTNEKLFF. The full variable domain, rest sourced from reference TRBV7-2 and TRBJ1-4, is GAGVSQSPSNKVTEKGKDVELRCDPISGHTALYWYRQSLGQGLEFLIYFQGNSAPDKSGLPSDRFSAERTGGSVSTLTIQRTQQEDSAVYLCASSLAVGSTNEKLFFGSGTQLSVL.

This chain links TRBV29-1 with TRBJ2-1; 7 bases line up with TRBD1. Germline trimming cut 8 bases from V and 5 bases from J; bases unmatched to any gene: 12. The CDR3 contains 14 residues. Germline V gene lookup returns CDR1 SQVTM and CDR2 ANQGSEA. The CDR3 coding sequence is TGCAGCATCTTAGGAAACAGGGGAGACAATGAGCAGTTCTTC. Its translation is CSILGNRGDNEQFF.

This sequence joins TRBV5-1 and TRBJ1-5, with TRBD1 matching over 9 bases. The germline V gene encodes CDR1 SGHRS and CDR2 YFSETQ. J was trimmed by 5 bases and V by 4 bases; bases with no gene match: 4. CDR3 length: 14 residues. CDR3 nucleotide sequence: TGCGCCAGCAGCAGTAGACAGGGGGATCAGCCCCAGCATTTT. It is translated as CASSSRQGDQPQHF.